Presented here are 4 T cell receptor beta chains from one specimen sequenced in a study of blood T cell repertoires in COVID-19. Profiled with immunoSEQ multiplex PCR; TCRdb holds only in-frame clones, not every one. The table records approximately 430,000 clones, roughly 85% of them present only once. Sequenced input: peripheral blood. The origin of the receptors is a woman in her twenties or thirties with active or convalescent COVID-19.

This clone was counted only a few times. The rearrangement links TRBV30 to TRBJ2-7; D is perhaps TRBD1 (5 bases). The CDR3 is 14 residues long. Trimming cost V 5 bases and J 2 bases, with 16 bases left between them. Germline V gives CDR1 GTSNPN, CDR2 SVGIG (reference sequence). The CDR3 spells CAWEVQGPPYEQYF. CDR3 sequence (DNA): TGTGCCTGGGAAGTTCAGGGTCCCCCCTACGAGCAGTACTTC. Full variable domain (rest looked up from reference TRBV30 and TRBJ2-7): SQTIHQWPATLVQPVGSPLSLECTVEGTSNPNLYWYRQAAGRGLQLLFYSVGIGQISSEVPQNLSASRPQDRQFILSSKKLLLSDSGFYLCAWEVQGPPYEQYFGPGTRLTVT.

The chain links TRBV5-8 to TRBJ2-3; the D gene is possibly TRBD2 (6 bases). The ends were cut back, 6 bases at V and 2 bases at J, with 19 bases in the middle. CDR3 length equals 16 residues. Germline CDR1 SGHTS, CDR2 YDEGEE. CDR3 nucleotides: TGTGCCAGCAACCCACCCCGGGACTGGAACACAGATACGCAGTATTTT. Amino acid sequence: CASNPPRDWNTDTQYF.

The rearrangement links TRBV11-2 to TRBJ2-4, with D possibly matching TRBD1 (6 bases). Trimming pared 5 bases from V and 9 bases from J, leaving 17 bases between. Germline V gene data show CDR1 as SGHAT and CDR2 as FQNNGV. The CDR3 is made up of 14 amino acids. CDR3 in amino acids: CASSDNRVGGIQYF. The CDR3 DNA reads TGTGCCAGCAGCGATAACAGGGTAGGGGGCATTCAGTACTTC.

On this clone itself: At one of its ends the junction is not consistent with the germline gene, which may arise from a read error. V gene TRBV6-1 combines with J gene TRBJ2-5, with 12 bases identical to TRBD2. This CDR3 comprises 13 residues. Germline assignment: CDR1 MNHNS and CDR2 SASEGT. The CDR3 is CASSEGLAGDWDF. CDR3 nucleotide sequence: TGTGCCAGCAGTGAAGGACTAGCGGGGGATTGGGACTTC.